This TCR beta chain came from a study of T-cell reconstitution after alpha-beta-depleted transplantation in children. This clonotype was observed a few times. As yet, its antigen is unknown. This sample's TCRbeta library carried unique molecular identifier barcodes. TCRdb re-called the PCR reads through MiXCR, storing one row per CDR3 protein. The repertoire consists of some 830,000 distinct CDR3 sequences, with 15% to 20% occurring once and the leading ten covering just under 5%. Broader study findings: Day-60 TCRbeta diversity that was high in some patients was derived from surviving recipient T cells and thymic progenitors. Several hundred graft clones that had expanded were reportedly the source of alpha-beta T cells about two months after transplant.

The length of the CDR3 is 12 residues. V shed 8 bases, J shed 4 bases, and the junction held 4 bases outside the gene matches. CDR1 and CDR2 (germline): SQVTM, ANQGSEA. The sequence was obtained from a male patient between 5 and 17 years old who had a stem cell transplant for acute lymphoblastic leukemia, so the T cells may come from the graft donor. The chain is built from TRBV29-1 and TRBJ2-5, with 10 bases aligning to TRBD2. The sequences come from PBMCs, mostly from graft donor cells, collected 360 days after TCRalphabeta/CD19-depleted stem cell transplant. This chain's CDR3 is CSILAGGETQYF. The CDR3 nucleotides read TGCAGCATCTTAGCGGGAGGAGAGACCCAGTACTTC.